These 7 T cell receptor beta chains originate from one sample sequenced in a study of T cell changes during pregnancy in multiple sclerosis. TCRdb's table, derived via immunoSEQ multiplex PCR, lists solely in-frame clones and lacks some. The sample lists 58,000 or so clones, about nine tenths seen once, with under 2% in the top ten. Source: peripheral blood, taken after pregnancy. The receptors stem from a female donor with multiple sclerosis, enrolled in a pregnancy study.

V and J are TRBV5-4 and TRBJ2-2; 8 nucleotides align to TRBD2. The V and J ends lost 4 bases and 6 bases, in that order; junction bases with no gene match: 5. CDR1 and CDR2 from the germline V gene are SGHNT and YYREEE (reference sequence). This CDR3 has 14 amino acids. This chain's CDR3 is CASSLTGGAGELFF. In nucleotides, the CDR3 is TGTGCCAGCAGCCTGACGGGGGGGGCCGGGGAGCTGTTTTTT. The full variable domain, its missing parts supplied by reference TRBV5-4 and TRBJ2-2, is ETGVTQSPTHLIKTRGQQVTLRCSSQSGHNTVSWYQQALGQGPQFIFQYYREEENGRGNFPPRFSGLQFPNYSSELNVNALELDDSALYLCASSLTGGAGELFFGEGSRLTVL.

The gene calls are TRBV21-1 and TRBJ1-5; TRBD1 is taken as the D call from the table, unchecked against the DNA. TRBV21-1 is described as a pseudogene. There are 19 residues in the CDR3. The CDR3 nucleotides read TGTGCCAGCAGCCCCTCAGGGTCCGGTTACGACCTTTGGGGTCAGCCCCAGCATTTT. Protein sequence: CASSPSGSGYDLWGQPQHF.

V is TRBV10-3 and J is TRBJ2-2, with 7 bases identical to TRBD1. The V gene's germline CDR1 is ENHRY and CDR2 SYGVKD. J lost 1 base, V lost 6 bases, and 14 bases had no gene match. The CDR3 totals 18 residues. The chain's CDR3 is CAIRGEMGQKENTGELFF. The CDR3 DNA reads TGTGCCATCAGGGGGGAAATGGGACAGAAAGAGAACACCGGGGAGCTGTTTTTT.

The chain has TRBV10-2 and TRBJ1-2, with 7 bases aligning to TRBD1. The junction had 10 bases not matched to a gene; V was cut back by 2 bases and J by 4 bases. This CDR3 spans 16 amino acids. CDR1 and CDR2 (germline): WSHSY, SAAADI. CDR3 DNA: TGCGCCAGCAGTGAGGATTCGACAGGGAGAGGCTATGGCTACACCTTC. It codes for CASSEDSTGRGYGYTF.

The rearrangement uses TRBV5-1 and TRBJ2-2; D is uncertain. The V end was cut by 5 bases, the J end by 0 bases, with 11 bases between. The CDR3 has 15 residues. The germline V gene has CDR1 SGHRS and CDR2 YFSETQ. Written as DNA, the CDR3 is TGCGCCAGCAGGGAACAGACCGCGAACACCGGGGAGCTGTTTTTT. Translated, it gives CASREQTANTGELFF.

The V call is TRBV7-9, the J call TRBJ1-4, with D maybe TRBD1 (5 bases). Germline CDR1 reads SEHNR; CDR2 reads FQNEAQ (reference sequence). The CDR3 runs to 15 residues. V lost 1 base and J lost 8, with 14 bases in between. CDR3 amino acids: CASSLGEAKGEKLFF. Here the CDR3 DNA reads TGTGCCAGCAGCTTAGGGGAGGCGAAGGGGGAAAAACTGTTTTTT.

CDR3 amino acids: CASSQGLAGPQETQYF. The CDR3 nucleotides are TGCGCCAGCAGCCAGGGACTAGCGGGCCCACAAGAGACCCAGTACTTC. The rearrangement joins TRBV5-1 to TRBJ2-5; the match to TRBD2 covers 12 bases. V was clipped by 4 bases and J by 2 bases; unmatched bases: 6. The CDR3 is made up of 16 amino acids. Germline lookup yields CDR1 SGHRS and CDR2 YFSETQ.